Reported below is one T cell receptor beta chain. Its antigen is still unknown. V shed 1 base, J shed 7 bases, and the junction held 9 bases outside the gene matches. CDR3 length: 17 residues. Germline values: CDR1 MGHRA, CDR2 YSYEKL. Both 60 Vbeta primers and 13 Jbeta primers went into the PCR. Profiled with immunoSEQ multiplex PCR; TCRdb holds only in-frame clones, not every one. Counted here are around 160,000 clones, 55% to 80% occurring once; the ten biggest clones make up just under 4.5%. The data are from a study of cytomegalovirus exposure and HLA in healthy donors. Study-wide results and caveats: Of the V segments, some could not be distinguished, including TRBV6-2 and TRBV6-3, and were excluded. An analysis done earlier found most TCR beta V segments productive about 87% or about 30% of the time.

The receptor was derived from a woman aged 18-29 years in good health and CMV-seropositive. The sample taken for sequencing was PBMCs. The genes are TRBV4-1 and TRBJ2-1; 11 positions agree with TRBD1. CDR3 protein: CASSQAPPGQGGNEQFF. CDR3 DNA: TGCGCCAGCAGCCAAGCCCCGCCGGGACAGGGGGGGAATGAGCAGTTCTTC.